This TCR beta chain was captured in a study of blood T cell repertoires in COVID-19. Overall study context: Specimens from acute and convalescent COVID-19 originated in the United States, Italy and Spain.

Clones were sequenced by immunoSEQ multiplex PCR, and TCRdb holds only the in-frame ones, with some missing. In the table there are roughly 250,000 clones, more than 75% of which are singletons. With V trimmed by 9 bases and J by 6 bases, 12 bases remained unmatched. The CDR3 sequence is 15 residues long. The germline V gene encodes CDR1 LNHDA and CDR2 SQIVND (reference sequence). The chain joins TRBV19 to TRBJ2-7; 12 bases fit TRBD1. This clonotype originated in a woman aged 45-65 years who had recovered from COVID-19. The sample comprised PBMCs or T cells enriched from blood (not recorded which). The CDR3 sequence is CASLPGQGAGSEQYF. DNA for the CDR3: TGTGCCAGCCTACCGGGACAGGGGGCTGGCTCCGAGCAGTACTTC.